This entry concerns a single TCR beta chain. The antigen remains undetermined. CDR1 is SGDLS, CDR2 YYNGEE, per germline. Trimming left V 2 bases short and J 2 bases short, with 11 bases between. The CDR3 sequence is 16 residues long. This record belongs to a study of early stage breast cancer tumors. Study summary: Under 10 ER+/PR+/HER2- tumors were invasive ductal; a few were invasive lobular.

Study outcomes and limitations: Enriched TCRB sequences shared across patients were mostly commonly generated sequences.

The protocol was immunoSEQ multiplex PCR, while the TCRdb copy is restricted to in-frame clones and leaves out a portion. The sample lists around 28,000 clones, 70% to 75% occurring once. The V and J genes are TRBV9 and TRBJ2-6, with D tentatively TRBD2 (5 bases). The TCR was taken from a person aged 25 to 39 with breast cancer. Sample: breast tumor tissue. The CDR3 sequence: CASSVRYGAGANVLTF. CDR3 in DNA: TGTGCCAGCAGCGTCAGGTACGGGGCTGGGGCCAACGTCCTGACTTTC.